A single sample gave rise to the 20 T cell receptor beta chains below, sequenced in a study of human T cells and chemical hapten exposure. Time point described: patch test 3, about 24 weeks after DPC sensitization. The sample's treatment: therapeutic diphenylcyclopropenone sensitization with weekly scalp DPC. Researchers extracted total RNA from unfractionated whole blood. TCRdb fed the RACE reads into MiXCR, producing one record per CDR3 protein. The sample records under 50,000 distinct CDR3 sequences, more than 8% being singletons. The sequences come from whole blood, collected in connection with sensitization to the hapten diphenylcyclopropenone (DPC). These receptors were taken from a man aged 50 to 60 with alopecia areata. Some clones in this sample may be carry-over from other donors' samples.

The V call is TRBV6-5, the J call TRBJ2-7, with no clear D. CDR1 and CDR2 from the germline V gene are MNHEY and SVGAGI. The CDR3 runs to 14 residues. V gave up 6 bases and J gave up 3 bases, with 15 bases separating them. The CDR3 coding sequence is TGTGCCAGCAGCCCTACTGAGTCGATCTACGAGCAGTACTTC. This encodes CASSPTESIYEQYF.

This clonotype has a single count. This chain uses TRBV7-9 with TRBJ2-7; D remains ambiguous. Germline values: CDR1 SEHNR, CDR2 FQNEAQ (reference sequence). Trimming cost V 5 bases and J 4 bases, with 12 bases left between them. This CDR3 region has 13 residues. CDR3 coding DNA: TGTGCCAGCAGCCCCGACGGAAGATACGAGCAGTACTTC. It yields the protein CASSPDGRYEQYF.

This clonotype appeared many times. CDR3: CASSLVQGPYEQYF. The CDR3 DNA reads as TGCGCCAGCAGCTTGGTGCAGGGCCCCTACGAGCAGTACTTC. The rearrangement links TRBV5-1 to TRBJ2-7, with a possible D match to TRBD1 (5 bases). The germline V and J ends were trimmed by 0 bases and 2 bases, with 9 bases remaining between them. The CDR3 is made up of 14 amino acids. Per the germline V gene, CDR1 is SGHRS and CDR2 is YFSETQ.

This clonotype was counted many times. The chain has TRBV2 and TRBJ2-5; D is undetermined. V shed 7 bases and J shed 2 bases, with 5 bases lying between them. CDR3 length: 11 amino acids. Germline CDR1 and CDR2: SNHLY and FYNNEI. The CDR3 spells CASTGQETQYF. The CDR3 DNA reads as TGTGCCAGCACCGGGCAAGAGACCCAGTACTTC.

There are many counts of this clonotype. The V and J genes are TRBV12-3 or TRBV12-4 and TRBJ2-1; 12 bases agree with TRBD2. V was pared by 5 bases and J by 9 bases, with 5 bases of the junction left unmatched. The CDR3 totals 14 residues. The CDR3 sequence: CASSRTSGKGEQFF. The CDR3 DNA reads TGTGCCAGCAGTCGGACTAGCGGGAAAGGTGAGCAGTTCTTC.

This clonotype was seen ten or more times. The CDR3 is CASSLQGGRIIDTQYF. DNA for the CDR3: TGTGCCAGCAGCTTGCAAGGCGGGAGGATAATAGATACGCAGTATTTT. This chain connects TRBV7-2 to TRBJ2-3; 8 bases fit TRBD2. The CDR3 sequence is 16 residues long. V lost 3 bases, J lost 5 bases, and 10 bases stayed unmatched. CDR1 and CDR2 from the germline V gene are SGHTA and FQGNSA.

This clonotype was found many times. The chain couples TRBV5-1 to TRBJ2-3; 7 bases fit TRBD2. CDR3 length: 14 residues. Germline V lookup: CDR1 SGHRS, CDR2 YFSETQ. After removal of 5 bases from V and 4 bases from J, the junction contained 7 bases not matched to a gene. The CDR3 protein is CASSNAAGSDTQYF. The CDR3, as DNA: TGCGCCAGCAGTAACGCAGCGGGATCAGATACGCAGTATTTT.

The CDR3 nucleotides read TGCAGCGTTGTAGGAGGGAGCTACGAGCAGTACTTC. This gives the protein CSVVGGSYEQYF. This sequence joins TRBV29-1 and TRBJ2-7, with D maybe TRBD2 (6 bases). Germline V gene sequence: CDR1 SQVTM, CDR2 ANQGSEA. This CDR3 region has 12 residues. Trimming removed 4 bases at V and 3 bases at J, with 10 bases between.

The V and J genes are TRBV6-6 and TRBJ1-5; no reliable D call. Germline V lookup: CDR1 MNHNY, CDR2 SVGAGI (reference sequence). The CDR3 has 14 amino acids. V was clipped by 2 bases and J by 4 bases, with 9 bases between them. CDR3 protein: CASSYHQENQPQHF. The CDR3 nucleotides read TGTGCCAGCAGTTACCATCAGGAAAATCAGCCCCAGCATTTT.

This clonotype has a count of ten or more. The chain has TRBV5-1 and TRBJ2-3; D gene unclear. The germline CDR1 and CDR2 sequences are SGHRS and YFSETQ. The CDR3 totals 14 residues. Trimming cost V 5 bases and J 2 bases, with 12 bases left between them. The CDR3 DNA reads as TGCGCCAGCAGACCTGACGGCTTCACAGATACGCAGTATTTT. Translated, it gives CASRPDGFTDTQYF.

This clonotype was seen only a few times. The CDR3 here is CASSPPTGAIQYF. CDR3 nucleotides: TGTGCCAGCAGCCCCCCAACAGGGGCCATTCAGTACTTC. The chain combines TRBV2 with TRBJ2-4; 7 bases align to TRBD1. Germline CDR1 reads SNHLY; CDR2 reads FYNNEI. There are 13 residues in the CDR3. After removal of 6 bases from V and 9 bases from J, the junction contained 8 bases not matched to a gene. The full variable domain, rest sourced from reference TRBV2 and TRBJ2-4, is EPEVTQTPSHQVTQMGQEVILRCVPISNHLYFYWYRQILGQKVEFLVSFYNNEISEKSEIFDDQFSVERPDGSNFTLKIRSTKLEDSAMYFCASSPPTGAIQYFGAGTRLSVL.

In its sample, this clonotype was seen many times. The V call is TRBV25-1, the J call TRBJ2-7; the match to TRBD2 covers 9 bases. The junction had 3 bases not matched to a gene; V was cut back by 7 bases and J by 5 bases. CDR1 and CDR2 (germline): MGHDK, SYGVNS. The CDR3 contains 12 residues. CDR3 protein: CASKGLAHEQYF. DNA of the CDR3: TGTGCCAGCAAGGGACTAGCTCACGAGCAGTACTTC.

The chain links TRBV6-6 to TRBJ2-7; a possible D gene is TRBD1 (6 bases). The germline gives CDR1 MNHNY, CDR2 SVGAGI (reference sequence). There are 13 residues in the CDR3. Trimming took 6 bases from V and 5 from J, leaving 14 bases between them. CDR3 DNA: TGTGCCAGCAGGCCCCAGGGGAACGACGAGCAGTACTTC. It encodes CASRPQGNDEQYF.

The rearrangement links TRBV2 to TRBJ2-3; 12 bases are shared with TRBD2. Germline loops: CDR1 SNHLY, CDR2 FYNNEI. The trim removed 7 bases at V and 5 bases at J, leaving 1 base unmatched. The CDR3 spans 13 residues. This CDR3 is CASKTSGRDTQYF. The CDR3 coding sequence is TGTGCCAGCAAGACTAGCGGGAGAGATACGCAGTATTTT.

This clonotype has only one observation. The V gene is TRBV29-1, the J gene TRBJ2-7; 8 nucleotides match TRBD2. CDR3 length: 12 amino acids. V shed 6 bases, J shed 2 bases, and the junction held 3 bases outside the gene matches. Germline V gene data show CDR1 as SQVTM and CDR2 as ANQGSEA. The DNA for the CDR3 is TGCAGCGTCCGGGAGGGGACCTACGAGCAGTACTTC. Translated, it gives CSVREGTYEQYF.

With respect to this clonotype: At one end, the junction sequence differs from germline, possibly due to a read error. The rearrangement links TRBV20-1 to TRBJ2-7, with 7 bases fitting TRBD2. Per the germline V gene, CDR1 is DFQATT and CDR2 is SNEGSKA (reference sequence). The CDR3 totals 11 residues. CDR3: CSAKSGVTLIF. The CDR3 coding sequence is TGCAGTGCCAAAAGCGGGGTTACCCTCATCTTC.

In DNA form, the CDR3 reads TGCAGCGCGGACAGGAGCTCCTACAATGAGCAGTTCTTC. Translation gives CSADRSSYNEQFF. This chain links TRBV29-1 with TRBJ2-1; 7 bases map to TRBD1. This CDR3 has 13 residues. CDR1 is SQVTM and CDR2 is ANQGSEA in the germline V gene. V shed 7 bases, J shed 0 bases, and the junction held 3 bases outside the gene matches.

This clonotype showed up many times. The chain recombines TRBV3-1 with TRBJ1-1; D unclear. The CDR3 runs 14 residues. Germline V lookup: CDR1 LGHDT, CDR2 YNNKEL (reference sequence). The V end was cut by 4 bases, the J end by 7 bases, with 16 bases between. CDR3 residues: CASSRALEGHEAFF. CDR3 in DNA: TGTGCCAGCAGCCGCGCCCTGGAGGGCCATGAAGCTTTCTTT.

This clonotype was seen at least ten times. This chain joins TRBV29-1 and TRBJ1-1, with D hard to call. The CDR3 has 13 residues. The germline V gene encodes CDR1 SQVTM and CDR2 ANQGSEA. V was shortened by 8 bases and J by 4 bases, with 17 bases between the two germline ends. Here the CDR3 reads CSSYSDVGTEAFF. CDR3 DNA: TGCAGCTCCTACAGTGACGTGGGCACTGAAGCTTTCTTT.

In its sample, this clonotype is medium-sized. This chain connects TRBV10-2 to TRBJ2-3; D not certain. V shed 0 bases and J shed 5 bases, with 3 bases lying between them. This CDR3 has 12 amino acids. Germline CDR1 is WSHSY and CDR2 is SAAADI. The CDR3 sequence is CASSESGDTQYF. DNA of the CDR3: TGCGCCAGCAGTGAGTCCGGAGATACGCAGTATTTT.